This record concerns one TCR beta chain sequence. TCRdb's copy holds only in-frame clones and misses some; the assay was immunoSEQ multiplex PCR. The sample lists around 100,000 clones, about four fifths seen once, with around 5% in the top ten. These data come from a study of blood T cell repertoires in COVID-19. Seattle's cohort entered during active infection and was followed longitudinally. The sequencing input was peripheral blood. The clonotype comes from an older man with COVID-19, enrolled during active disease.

In DNA form, the CDR3 reads TGTGCCTGGAGTGTACTTATAATGGTGGGGGACAGAGGGAACACCATATATTTT. This codes for CAWSVLIMVGDRGNTIYF. V usage is TRBV30 and J usage is TRBJ1-3; TRBD1 matches at 7 bases. CDR3 length: 18 amino acids. V lost 0 bases to trimming and J lost 7 bases; unmatched junction nucleotides: 18. CDR1 and CDR2 from the germline V gene are GTSNPN and SVGIG (reference sequence).